The present T cell receptor (beta chain) was sequenced within a study of response to subunit inactivated influenza vaccine. Findings of the study overall: Researchers suggested that each seasonal influenza vaccination recruits few new T cells.

V was trimmed by 6 bases and J by 0 bases, leaving 3 bases between them. CDR1 is SQVTM and CDR2 is ANQGSEA in the germline V gene. This CDR3 spans 11 amino acids. MiXCR, run by TCRdb on the RT-PCR reads, gives a single entry per CDR3 protein. The table shows 400,000 to 650,000 distinct CDR3 sequences, with around 7.9% occurring only once. This clonotype showed up many times. What it binds is unknown. The origin of this receptor is a man in his fifties or sixties who received an inactivated influenza vaccine. The V gene is TRBV29-1, the J gene TRBJ1-3; D is unclear. The material was PBMCs from blood, obtained roughly 24 months after vaccination. The CDR3 loop is CSVVSGNTIYF. DNA of the CDR3: TGCAGCGTCGTCTCTGGAAACACCATATATTTT. Together with reference TRBV29-1 and TRBJ1-3, the CDR3 gives the full variable domain: SAVISQKPSRDICQRGTSLTIQCQVDSQVTMMFWYRQQPGQSLTLIATANQGSEATYESGFVIDKFPISRPNLTFSTLTVSNMSPEDSSIYLCSVVSGNTIYFGEGSWLTVV.